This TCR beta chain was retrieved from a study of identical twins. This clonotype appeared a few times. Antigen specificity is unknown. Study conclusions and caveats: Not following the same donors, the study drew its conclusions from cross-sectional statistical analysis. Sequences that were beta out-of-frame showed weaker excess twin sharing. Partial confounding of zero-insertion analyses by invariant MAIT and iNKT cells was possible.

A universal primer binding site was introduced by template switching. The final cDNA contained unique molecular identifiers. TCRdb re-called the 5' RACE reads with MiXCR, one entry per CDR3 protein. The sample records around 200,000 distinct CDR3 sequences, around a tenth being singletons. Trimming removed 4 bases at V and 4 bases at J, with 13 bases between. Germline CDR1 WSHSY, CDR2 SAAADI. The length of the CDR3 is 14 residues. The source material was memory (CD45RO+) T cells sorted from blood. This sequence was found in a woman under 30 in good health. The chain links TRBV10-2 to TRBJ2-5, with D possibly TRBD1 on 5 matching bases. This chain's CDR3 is CASSATWGAETQYF. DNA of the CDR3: TGCGCCAGCAGTGCAACGTGGGGCGCAGAGACCCAGTACTTC.